The 6 T cell receptor beta chains reported below all come from one sample, sequenced in a study of blood T cell repertoires in COVID-19. TCRdb's table, derived via immunoSEQ multiplex PCR, lists solely in-frame clones and lacks some. Of 130,000 or so clones detected, about four fifths appear once; the ten largest clones hold roughly 3%. Sequencing input: peripheral blood. These receptors were collected from a woman older than 75 with acute or convalescent COVID-19.

V and J are TRBV6-6 and TRBJ2-1, with TRBD1 identical over 7 bases. Germline CDR1 MNHNY, CDR2 SVGAGI (reference sequence). Trimming at V came to 6 bases and at J to 2 bases, leaving 4 bases not matched to a gene. This CDR3 is built from 14 residues. CDR3 sequence: CASRRDSTYNEQFF. For the CDR3, the DNA is TGTGCCAGCAGAAGGGACAGTACCTACAATGAGCAGTTCTTC.

The rearrangement joins TRBV7-8 to TRBJ2-3, with TRBD1 matching over 10 bases. V gave up 1 base and J gave up 2 bases; unmatched junction bases: 18. The CDR3 contains 21 residues. The germline gives CDR1 SGHVS, CDR2 FQNEAQ. Here the CDR3 DNA reads TGTGCCAGCAGCTTAGACCACCCCCGGGACAGGGGCTGGAGGAACACAGATACGCAGTATTTT. This encodes CASSLDHPRDRGWRNTDTQYF.

The chain has TRBV12-5 and TRBJ1-6, with a tentative D call TRBD1 (5 bases). V lost 0 bases and J lost 7, with 16 bases in between. The germline gives CDR1 LGHNT, CDR2 FRNRAP. The CDR3 length is 17 residues. The CDR3: CASGLVLGGDRNSPLHF. As DNA, the CDR3 is TGTGCTAGTGGTTTGGTACTTGGAGGGGATAGAAATTCACCCCTCCACTTT.

The rearrangement joins TRBV5-1 to TRBJ1-4; D not certain. Germline V gene data show CDR1 as SGHRS and CDR2 as YFSETQ. V lost 0 bases and J 7 bases, leaving 10 bases between the germline ends. The length of the CDR3 is 14 residues. The CDR3 sequence is CASSLGRVAEKLFF. The CDR3 DNA sequence: TGCGCCAGCAGCTTGGGGAGGGTCGCTGAAAAACTGTTTTTT.

This sequence joins TRBV9 and TRBJ2-3, with TRBD1 identical over 8 bases. CDR3 length equals 15 residues. Unmatched junction bases numbered 7, after V lost 2 bases and J lost 5 bases. Germline loops: CDR1 SGDLS, CDR2 YYNGEE. This chain's CDR3 is CASSVRRGHGDTQYF. Written as DNA, the CDR3 is TGTGCCAGCAGCGTTCGCAGGGGGCACGGAGATACGCAGTATTTT.

The chain recombines TRBV3-1 (or the pseudogene TRBV3-2) with TRBJ1-5; D gene ambiguous. Germline CDR1 reads LGHDT; CDR2 reads YNNKEL (reference sequence). V gave up 2 bases and J gave up 0 bases, with 2 bases separating them. The CDR3 length is 13 residues. The DNA of the CDR3 is TGTGCCAGCAGCCAACTTAGCAATCAGCCCCAGCATTTT. Protein product: CASSQLSNQPQHF.